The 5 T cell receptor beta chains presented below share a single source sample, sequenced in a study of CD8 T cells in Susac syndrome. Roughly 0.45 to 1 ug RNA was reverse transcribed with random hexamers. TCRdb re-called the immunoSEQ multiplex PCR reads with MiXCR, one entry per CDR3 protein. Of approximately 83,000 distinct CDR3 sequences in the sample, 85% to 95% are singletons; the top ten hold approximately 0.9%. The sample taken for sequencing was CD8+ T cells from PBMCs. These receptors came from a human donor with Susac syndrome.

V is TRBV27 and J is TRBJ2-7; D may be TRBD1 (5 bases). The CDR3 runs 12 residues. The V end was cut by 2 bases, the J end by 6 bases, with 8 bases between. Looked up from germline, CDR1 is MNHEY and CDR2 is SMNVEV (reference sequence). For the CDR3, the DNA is TGTGCCAGCAGTTTACAGGGCTCCGAGCAGTACTTC. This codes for CASSLQGSEQYF.

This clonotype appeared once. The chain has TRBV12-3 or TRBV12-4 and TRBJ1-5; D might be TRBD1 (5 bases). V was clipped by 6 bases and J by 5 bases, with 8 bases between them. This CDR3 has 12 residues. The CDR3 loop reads CASRPGDQPQHF. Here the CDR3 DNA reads TGTGCCAGCAGGCCGGGGGATCAGCCCCAGCATTTT.

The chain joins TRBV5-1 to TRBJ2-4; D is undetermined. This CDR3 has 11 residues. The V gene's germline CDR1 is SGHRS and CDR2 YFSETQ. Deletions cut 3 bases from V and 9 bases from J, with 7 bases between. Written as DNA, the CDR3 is TGCGCCAGCAGCTCAGGCGGCATTCAGTACTTC. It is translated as CASSSGGIQYF.

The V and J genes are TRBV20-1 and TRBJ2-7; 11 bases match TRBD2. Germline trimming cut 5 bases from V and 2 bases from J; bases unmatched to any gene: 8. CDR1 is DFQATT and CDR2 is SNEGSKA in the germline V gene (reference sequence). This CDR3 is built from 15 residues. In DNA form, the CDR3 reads TGCAGTGCTCACCCGGGACTAGCGGTTCCCTACGAGCAGTACTTC. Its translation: CSAHPGLAVPYEQYF.

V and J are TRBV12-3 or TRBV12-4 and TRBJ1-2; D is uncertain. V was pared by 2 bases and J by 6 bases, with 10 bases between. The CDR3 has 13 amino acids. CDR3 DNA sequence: TGTGCCAGCAGTTTAATGACCGGCGATGGCTACACCTTC. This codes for CASSLMTGDGYTF.